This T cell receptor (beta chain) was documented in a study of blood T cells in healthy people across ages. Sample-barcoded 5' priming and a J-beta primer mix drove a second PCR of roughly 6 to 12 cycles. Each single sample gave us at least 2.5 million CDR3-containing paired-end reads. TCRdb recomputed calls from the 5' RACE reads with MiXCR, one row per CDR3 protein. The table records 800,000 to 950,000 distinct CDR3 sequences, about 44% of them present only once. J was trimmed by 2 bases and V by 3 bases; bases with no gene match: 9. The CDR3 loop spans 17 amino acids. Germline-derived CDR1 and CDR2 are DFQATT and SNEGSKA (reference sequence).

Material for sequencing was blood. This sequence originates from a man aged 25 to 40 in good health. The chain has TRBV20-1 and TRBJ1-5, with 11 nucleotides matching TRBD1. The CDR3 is CSASGTGGKWGNQPQHF. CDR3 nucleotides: TGCAGTGCTAGTGGGACAGGGGGTAAATGGGGCAATCAGCCCCAGCATTTT.